This passage covers 31 T cell receptor beta chains from one sample sequenced in a study of shared clonotypes between healthy human individuals (dated by TCRdb to 2020 to 2021). Receptors were amplified or captured by the immunoSEQ multiplex PCR assay. Entries here come from immuneACCESS through TCRdb and include only in-frame sequences with V and J called. Some clones fail to appear in such tables; in the studies checked, an unresolved V gene covers under half of the shortfall, and the cause of the remainder is unknown. The sample yields about 680,000 clones; around 74% were counted once. 1.5% to 2% of the sample goes to the ten largest clones. Sequencing used memory CD4+ T cells sorted from blood. Explained via the paper, the cell subset or site label denotes: CD45RA-negative fraction. The receptors stem from a woman aged 25 to 39 in good health.

The chain couples TRBV19 to TRBJ2-1; 9 positions match TRBD2. With V trimmed by 6 bases and J by 7 bases, 7 bases remained unmatched. The CDR3 spans 14 residues. In germline, CDR1 is LNHDA, CDR2 SQIVND (reference sequence). DNA for the CDR3: TGTGCCAGTAGGGGTAGCGGGAGTAATAATGAGCAGTTCTTC. It encodes CASRGSGSNNEQFF. The complete variable domain, with remaining parts taken from reference TRBV19 and TRBJ2-1, reads DGGITQSPKYLFRKEGQNVTLSCEQNLNHDAMYWYRQDPGQGLRLIYYSQIVNDFQKGDIAEGYSVSREKKESFPLTVTSAQKNPTAFYLCASRGSGSNNEQFFGPGTRLTVL.

Points on this clone: A much more abundant neighbour one base away suggests this may be a read error. This chain uses TRBV7-9 with TRBJ2-3; 7 bases match TRBD2. Germline CDR1 and CDR2: SEHNR and FQNEAQ (reference sequence). CDR3 size: 15 residues. Trimming at V came to 3 bases and at J to 0 bases, leaving 3 bases not matched to a gene. The chain's CDR3 is CASSFGGRSTDTQYF. CDR3 DNA sequence: TGTGCCAGCAGCTTTGGCGGGAGAAGCACAGATACGCAGTATTTT.

The V and J genes are TRBV5-4 and TRBJ2-2; the match to TRBD2 covers 7 bases. With V trimmed by 3 bases and J by 0 bases, 8 bases remained unmatched. Germline V gene lookup returns CDR1 SGHNT and CDR2 YYREEE (reference sequence). The CDR3 runs to 17 residues. CDR3 sequence (DNA): TGTGCCAGCAGCTCTGATCCAGGGAGGGCGAACACCGGGGAGCTGTTTTTT. Amino acid sequence: CASSSDPGRANTGELFF.

V and J are TRBV5-1 and TRBJ2-5; 9 bases line up with TRBD1. The better agreement between TRBJ2-7 and the DNA end casts doubt on the J call. Germline CDR1 is SGHRS and CDR2 is YFSETQ. CDR3 length: 14 residues. The DNA for the CDR3 is TGCGCCAGCAGCTTTACAGGGGGCGGAAACGAGCAGTACTTC. Amino acid sequence: CASSFTGGGNEQYF.

The table lists this clone with a few counts. The chain uses TRBV4-2 and TRBJ1-4, with D perhaps TRBD1 (5 bases). In germline, CDR1 is LGHNA, CDR2 YNFKEQ. CDR3 length: 17 amino acids. V shed 0 bases and J shed 8 bases, with 19 bases lying between them. This CDR3 is CASSQEGSGRVVEKLFF. In DNA, the CDR3 is TGTGCCAGCAGCCAAGAAGGCTCGGGCAGGGTGGTCGAAAAACTGTTTTTT.

V is TRBV25-1 and J is TRBJ2-1; D remains ambiguous. Trimming removed 3 bases from V and 0 bases from J, with 9 bases in between. The CDR3 contains 15 residues. Looked up from germline, CDR1 is MGHDK and CDR2 is SYGVNS. This chain's CDR3 is CASSDEVSSYNEQFF. The CDR3 region has the DNA TGTGCCAGCAGTGACGAGGTTAGCTCCTACAATGAGCAGTTCTTC.

As DNA, the CDR3 is TGTGCCAGCAGCTTGGTGGGAAAAGGGAACTATGGCTACACCTTC. This codes for CASSLVGKGNYGYTF. The chain couples TRBV5-5 to TRBJ1-2; D is uncertain. Germline V gives CDR1 SGHKS, CDR2 YYEKEE (reference sequence). V lost 0 bases to trimming and J lost 2 bases, with 11 bases between them. CDR3 size: 15 residues.

V and J are TRBV6-6 and TRBJ2-6; possibly TRBD1 for D (6 bases). The CDR3 runs to 16 residues. CDR1 MNHNY and CDR2 SVGAGI come from the germline V gene (reference sequence). Between the trimmed V and J ends, which lost 6 bases and 0 bases, there was a span of 12 bases. CDR3 nucleotide sequence: TGTGCCAGCAGGAGGACAGAAACCTCTGGGGCCAACGTCCTGACTTTC. Protein sequence: CASRRTETSGANVLTF.

This clone appeared a few times. The chain joins TRBV5-1 to TRBJ1-1, with a tentative D call TRBD1 (5 bases). The CDR3 length is 14 residues. V was clipped by 7 bases and J by 5 bases, with 18 bases between them. Germline V gene sequence: CDR1 SGHRS, CDR2 YFSETQ. The CDR3 sequence is CASSITGATTEAFF. In DNA form, the CDR3 reads TGCGCCAGCTCCATTACCGGGGCCACAACTGAAGCTTTCTTT.

The genes are TRBV5-6 and TRBJ1-4; unclear D gene. Deletions cut 6 bases from V and 0 bases from J, with 15 bases between. Germline V gives CDR1 SGHDT, CDR2 YYEEEE. There are 16 residues in the CDR3. The CDR3 protein is CASTLVRKTTNEKLFF. For the CDR3, the DNA is TGTGCCAGCACCCTGGTGAGAAAGACAACTAATGAAAAACTGTTTTTT.

V usage is TRBV11-2 and J usage is TRBJ1-4; no firm D call. The CDR3 extends over 12 amino acids. Germline V gene sequence: CDR1 SGHAT, CDR2 FQNNGV. V was clipped by 4 bases and J by 9 bases, with 9 bases between them. CDR3 amino acids: CASSSRAQKLFF. For the CDR3, the DNA is TGTGCCAGCAGCTCTAGGGCGCAAAAACTGTTTTTT. Complete variable domain (other parts from reference TRBV11-2 and TRBJ1-4): EAGVAQSPRYKIIEKRQSVAFWCNPISGHATLYWYQQILGQGPKLLIQFQNNGVVDDSQLPKDRFSAERLKGVDSTLKIQPAKLEDSAVYLCASSSRAQKLFFGSGTQLSVL.

This clone is a singleton in its sample. The V and J genes are TRBV25-1 and TRBJ2-3; D not certain. The ends were cut back, 3 bases at V and 0 bases at J, with 10 bases in the middle. The CDR3 loop spans 15 amino acids. Looked up from germline, CDR1 is MGHDK and CDR2 is SYGVNS. CDR3 bases: TGTGCCAGCAGTGACGCGACAATTAGCACAGATACGCAGTATTTT. As protein: CASSDATISTDTQYF.

V is TRBV6-6 and J is TRBJ1-4; perhaps TRBD1 as D (6 bases). Germline V gene lookup returns CDR1 MNHNY and CDR2 SVGAGI (reference sequence). V was shortened by 6 bases and J by 3 bases, with 14 bases between the two germline ends. The CDR3 runs to 15 residues. The CDR3 spells CASSLGGVANEKLFF. DNA of the CDR3: TGTGCCAGCAGCCTAGGGGGGGTGGCTAATGAAAAACTGTTTTTT.

CDR3 loop: CASSSDIGLHEQYF. CDR3 sequence (DNA): TGTGCCAGCAGCTCGGACATCGGACTACACGAGCAGTACTTC. This rearrangement joins TRBV5-8 to TRBJ2-7; a possible D gene is TRBD2 (6 bases). Germline V gene lookup returns CDR1 SGHTS and CDR2 YDEGEE. V was clipped by 3 bases and J by 5 bases, with 15 bases between them. The CDR3 runs to 14 residues.

The CDR3 coding sequence is TGTGCCAGCAGCTTTCAGGAGCGGCAGATTCCGTTCTTC. Protein product: CASSFQERQIPFF. The chain is built from TRBV5-6 and TRBJ2-1, with D maybe TRBD2 (5 bases). Germline V gives CDR1 SGHDT, CDR2 YYEEEE. The CDR3 loop spans 13 amino acids. The germline V and J ends were trimmed by 2 bases and 15 bases, with 18 bases remaining between them.

This chain connects TRBV4-1 to TRBJ2-1; TRBD1 or TRBD2 may be the D gene (5 bases each). The CDR3 length is 17 residues. Trimming cost V 1 base and J 10 bases, with 23 bases left between them. Germline lookup yields CDR1 MGHRA and CDR2 YSYEKL. CDR3 sequence reads: CASSQVLVLADWGEQFF. In nucleotides, the CDR3 is TGCGCCAGCAGCCAAGTTTTGGTGCTAGCTGACTGGGGGGAGCAGTTCTTC.

The chain is built from TRBV14 and TRBJ2-7; 9 bases match TRBD1. This CDR3 comprises 16 residues. Germline trimming cut 2 bases from V and 1 base from J; bases unmatched to any gene: 6. CDR1 SGHDN and CDR2 FVKESK come from the germline V gene. The CDR3 DNA reads as TGTGCCAGCAGCCAATCGGACAGGGGCCCTTCCTACGAGCAGTACTTC. Its protein is CASSQSDRGPSYEQYF.

The rearrangement links TRBV2 to TRBJ2-7, with TRBD2 identical over 7 bases. This CDR3 has 13 amino acids. The J segment lost 8 bases and the V segment lost 4 bases, leaving 8 bases of the junction unmatched. From germline, CDR1 is SNHLY and CDR2 FYNNEI. CDR3 loop: CASSGLAVSKQYF. The CDR3 DNA follows: TGTGCCAGCAGTGGGCTAGCGGTCTCGAAGCAGTACTTC.

The chain couples TRBV25-1 to TRBJ2-3, with D unresolved. Trimming left V 2 bases short and J 0 bases short, with 12 bases between. The CDR3 has 16 amino acids. The germline V gene has CDR1 MGHDK and CDR2 SYGVNS. The CDR3 loop is CASSEPLTASTDTQYF. The CDR3, as DNA: TGTGCCAGCAGTGAACCCCTGACGGCTAGCACAGATACGCAGTATTTT.

This rearrangement joins TRBV25-1 to TRBJ2-6; 8 nucleotides match TRBD1. CDR3 length equals 17 residues. Germline V gene sequence: CDR1 MGHDK, CDR2 SYGVNS. The V and J ends lost 2 bases and 4 bases, in that order; junction bases with no gene match: 7. The CDR3 loop reads CASSETSGGWGANVLTF. As DNA, the CDR3 is TGTGCCAGCAGTGAAACCTCAGGGGGCTGGGGGGCCAACGTCCTGACTTTC.

On this clone: A far larger clone is a single base away, which makes a read error likely. Other DNA sequences of this sample code for an identical CDR3. The rearrangement links TRBV30 to TRBJ2-7; TRBD1 might be the D (5 bases). In germline, CDR1 is GTSNPN, CDR2 SVGIG (reference sequence). The CDR3 is made up of 12 amino acids. The CDR3 sequence: CVLDRRTYEQYF. The CDR3 DNA follows: TGTGTCCTCGACAGACGGACCTACGAGCAGTACTTT.

The chain has TRBV5-8 and TRBJ1-1; D remains ambiguous. Trimming stripped 0 bases from V and 1 base from J, with 7 bases between. CDR1 and CDR2 (germline): SGHTS, YDEGEE. This CDR3 region has 14 residues. The CDR3 spells CASSLEEQNTEAFF. The CDR3 region has the DNA TGTGCCAGCAGCTTGGAGGAGCAGAACACTGAAGCTTTCTTT.

The chain uses TRBV30 and TRBJ1-1; D not certain. Trimming left V 2 bases short and J 4 bases short, with 20 bases between. This CDR3 is 16 amino acids long. The germline gives CDR1 GTSNPN, CDR2 SVGIG (reference sequence). Here the CDR3 reads CAWSSRTVPGGTEAFF. In DNA form, the CDR3 reads TGTGCCTGGAGTTCAAGGACGGTTCCGGGCGGCACTGAAGCTTTCTTT.

The gene calls are TRBV28 and TRBJ2-5; TRBD1 aligns across 7 bases. CDR1 is MDHEN and CDR2 is SYDVKM in the germline V gene. J gave up 5 bases and V 5 bases, and 14 bases lay outside the gene matches. The CDR3 spans 16 residues. In nucleotides, the CDR3 is TGTGCCAGCAGTACCTCCTACAGGGGCGCGGTGGAGACCCAGTACTTC. Translating it yields CASSTSYRGAVETQYF.

CDR3 sequence (DNA): TGTGCCAGCAGACCCGGGGACGGAAACTCCTACGAGCAGTACTTC. Translated, it gives CASRPGDGNSYEQYF. This chain joins TRBV28 and TRBJ2-7; D possibly matches TRBD1 or TRBD2 (5 bases each). Germline CDR1 and CDR2: MDHEN and SYDVKM. V was cut by 6 bases and J by 0 bases, with 15 bases left in between. The CDR3 extends over 15 amino acids. The variable domain in full, completed from reference TRBV28 and TRBJ2-7, reads DVKVTQSSRYLVKRTGEKVFLECVQDMDHENMFWYRQDPGLGLRLIYFSYDVKMKEKGDIPEGYSVSREKKERFSLILESASTNQTSMYLCASRPGDGNSYEQYFGPGTRLTVT.

This clone was seen more than once but under ten times. V is TRBV6-6 and J is TRBJ2-3; 7 bases align to TRBD2. With 6 bases clipped from V and 2 bases from J, the junction kept 5 bases outside the gene matches. This CDR3 comprises 14 residues. Germline CDR1 and CDR2: MNHNY and SVGAGI (reference sequence). As DNA, the CDR3 is TGTGCCAGCAGGGGACTACGGGACACAGATACGCAGTATTTT. The encoded protein is CASRGLRDTDTQYF.

This rearrangement joins TRBV6-5 to TRBJ2-7; the match to TRBD2 covers 7 bases. V shed 3 bases, J shed 2 bases, and the junction held 7 bases outside the gene matches. Per the germline V gene, CDR1 is MNHEY and CDR2 is SVGAGI. The CDR3 runs to 15 residues. CDR3 sequence reads: CASSYVAGATYEQYF. The CDR3, as DNA: TGTGCCAGCAGTTATGTGGCGGGAGCCACCTACGAGCAGTACTTC.

The chain links TRBV7-3 to TRBJ2-7; 7 positions match TRBD2. The better agreement between TRBJ2-1 and the DNA end casts doubt on the J call. Germline CDR1 reads SGHTA; CDR2 reads FQGTGA. The CDR3 spans 16 residues. This CDR3 is CASSLLPGGGYNEQFF. CDR3 nucleotide sequence: TGTGCCAGCAGCTTACTTCCGGGAGGAGGGTACAATGAGCAGTTCTTC.

The rearrangement uses TRBV7-6 and TRBJ2-5; 12 bases map to TRBD2. The closer fit of TRBJ2-7 to the DNA end suggests the J call may be wrong. This CDR3 spans 15 amino acids. Germline CDR1 reads SGHVS; CDR2 reads FNYEAQ. CDR3 in amino acids: CASSLRTSGNYEQYF. As DNA, the CDR3 is TGTGCCAGCAGCTTACGGACTAGCGGGAACTACGAGCAGTACTTC.

The V gene is TRBV5-1, the J gene TRBJ2-1, with 12 bases fitting TRBD2. The length of the CDR3 is 20 residues. CDR1 is SGHRS, CDR2 YFSETQ, per germline. V gave up 4 bases and J gave up 7 bases; unmatched junction bases: 21. In DNA, the CDR3 is TGCGCCAGCAGCCCACTAGGGAGGTGGGGACTAGCGGGCGCTAGGAATGAGCAGTTCTTC. As protein: CASSPLGRWGLAGARNEQFF. Complete variable domain (other parts from reference TRBV5-1 and TRBJ2-1): KAGVTQTPRYLIKTRGQQVTLSCSPISGHRSVSWYQQTPGQGLQFLFEYFSETQRNKGNFPGRFSGRQFSNSRSEMNVSTLELGDSALYLCASSPLGRWGLAGARNEQFFGPGTRLTVL.

J is TRBJ2-3 and V is TRBV6-4; D unclear. V was pared by 6 bases and J by 2 bases, with 9 bases between. There are 13 residues in the CDR3. Looked up from germline, CDR1 is MRHNA and CDR2 is SNTAGT. CDR3 bases: TGTGCCAGCAGATCCACAGACACAGATACGCAGTATTTT. Residues: CASRSTDTDTQYF.